Listed below are T cell receptor beta chains from one sample, sequenced in a study of cytomegalovirus exposure and HLA in healthy donors. The assay was immunoSEQ multiplex PCR, and TCRdb's table has in-frame clones only and misses some. The table shows around 300,000 clones, with nearly 90% occurring only once. Sample: PBMCs. These receptors were obtained from a man aged 25 to 40 in good health and CMV-seronegative. Each CDR3 is given with its conserved first and last residue. The D gene is left open where the match is weak. A clone size is listed for some rows: how often the clone was seen (once, few, many), or a class if it is expanded.

J	D	V	size	CDR3	DNA
TRBJ1-3	.	TRBV5-3	.	CARSQEEGLRGCRCGNTIYF	TGTGCCAGAAGCCAGGAGGAGGGGCTTAGAGGGTGTCGTTGTGGAAACACCATATATTTT
TRBJ2-3	TRBD1	TRBV9	.	CASSPTQARTGVTDTQYF	TGTGCCAGCAGCCCAACCCAAGCCCGGACAGGGGTGACAGATACGCAGTATTTT
TRBJ2-1	TRBD1	TRBV9	.	CASSADRALYNEQFF	TGTGCCAGCAGCGCGGACAGGGCCCTTTACAATGAGCAGTTCTTC
TRBJ2-5	TRBD1	TRBV19	.	CASAVGQNQETQYF	TGTGCCAGTGCCGTGGGACAGAATCAAGAGACCCAGTACTTC
TRBJ1-4	TRBD1	TRBV7-9	.	CASSLTGGTNEKLFF	TGTGCCAGCAGCTTAACAGGGGGCACTAATGAAAAACTGTTTTTT
TRBJ2-3	.	TRBV5-4	.	CASSLGSGSTDTQYF	TGTGCCAGCAGCTTGGGTAGCGGTAGCACAGATACGCAGTATTTT
TRBJ2-1	TRBD2	TRBV2	.	CASSGEGTNEQFF	TGTGCCAGCAGCGGGGAGGGGACCAATGAGCAGTTCTTC
TRBJ2-4	TRBD2	TRBV2	.	CASSTMRSGGFAKNIQYF	TGTGCCAGCAGTACGATGCGCAGCGGGGGGTTCGCCAAAAACATTCAGTACTTC
TRBJ1-6	.	TRBV5-6	.	CASSLQSSGRNSPLHF	TGTGCCAGCAGCTTACAGTCAAGCGGGAGAAATTCACCCCTCCACTTT
TRBJ2-1	.	TRBV6-1	.	CASSEAPGEQFF	TGTGCCAGCAGTGAAGCACCGGGGGAGCAGTTCTTC
TRBJ2-7	.	TRBV4-1	.	CASSQVWASYEQYF	TGCGCCAGCAGCCAAGTCTGGGCCTCCTACGAGCAGTACTTC
TRBJ1-6	TRBD1	TRBV18	.	CASSPQGALNSPLHF	TGTGCCAGCTCACCACAGGGGGCTCTGAATTCACCCCTCCACTTT
TRBJ1-1	TRBD1	TRBV7-9	.	CASSSLGQGGTEAFF	TGTGCCAGCAGCTCGCTGGGCCAGGGGGGCACTGAAGCTTTCTTT
TRBJ1-1	.	TRBV5-5	.	CASSLDGLPNTEAFF	TGTGCCAGCAGCTTGGACGGACTCCCGAACACTGAAGCTTTCTTT
TRBJ2-1	.	TRBV6-6	.	CASSYSGSYNEQFF	TGTGCCAGCAGTTACTCGGGCAGCTACAATGAGCAGTTCTTC
TRBJ1-1	TRBD1	TRBV6-5	.	CASRTGAVGNTEAFF	TGTGCCAGCCGGACAGGGGCTGTGGGGAACACTGAAGCTTTCTTT
TRBJ2-7	.	TRBV5-1	.	CASSPPDRPSYEQYF	TGCGCCAGCAGCCCCCCCGACAGGCCTTCCTACGAGCAGTACTTC
TRBJ1-2	.	TRBV7-9	few	CASSPSSDRSNYGYTF	TGTGCCAGCAGCCCATCCTCTGACAGATCTAACTATGGCTACACCTTC
TRBJ2-5	TRBD2	TRBV5-1	.	CASRKLAGGSQETQYF	TGCGCCAGCAGAAAGCTAGCGGGGGGGAGTCAAGAGACCCAGTACTTC
TRBJ1-5	TRBD1	TRBV5-1	.	CASSLGDRVNQPQHF	TGCGCCAGCAGCTTGGGGGACAGGGTAAATCAGCCCCAGCATTTT
TRBJ1-2	.	TRBV6-1	once	CASSGGWVYGYTF	TGTGCCAGCAGCGGAGGATGGGTCTATGGCTACACCTTC
TRBJ1-5	TRBD1	TRBV12-5	.	CASGPDPGTGLKQPQHF	TGTGCTAGTGGTCCCGATCCCGGGACAGGGTTAAAACAGCCCCAGCATTTT
TRBJ1-1	.	TRBV4-3	.	CASSRTFDSPEAFF	TGCGCCAGCAGCCGGACGTTCGACAGTCCTGAAGCTTTCTTT
TRBJ2-2	.	TRBV5-4	.	CASSLGGSGELFF	TGTGCCAGCAGTCTTGGGGGCTCCGGGGAGCTGTTTTTT
TRBJ1-1	.	TRBV7-9	.	CASSLITATEAFF	TGTGCCAGCAGCTTAATAACAGCCACTGAAGCTTTCTTT
TRBJ2-1	.	TRBV10-1	.	CASSEGGPSFF	TGCGCCAGCAGTGAGGGCGGCCCTTCATTCTTC
TRBJ2-3	TRBD2	TRBV28	.	CASRRLAGGTDTQYF	TGTGCCAGCAGGCGACTAGCGGGGGGCACAGATACGCAGTATTTT
TRBJ2-7	.	TRBV7-9	.	CASSSDLSSYEQYF	TGTGCCAGCAGCTCAGACTTAAGCTCCTACGAGCAGTACTTC
TRBJ2-1	.	TRBV11-2	few	CASSLARTHLLRHEQFF	TGTGCCAGCAGCTTAGCCAGGACTCACCTTCTACGCCATGAGCAGTTCTTC
TRBJ1-2	.	TRBV4-1	.	CASSQDQAGRHYGYTF	TGCGCCAGCAGCCAAGATCAGGCAGGGAGGCACTATGGCTACACCTTC
TRBJ2-7	.	TRBV9	.	CASSVEWGAYEQYF	TGTGCCAGCAGCGTAGAATGGGGGGCCTACGAGCAGTACTTC
TRBJ2-1	.	TRBV6-5	.	CASSSGTYNEQFF	TGTGCCAGCAGTTCCGGGACATACAATGAGCAGTTCTTC
TRBJ1-3	TRBD1	TRBV25-1	.	CASSRSGTGYGNTIYF	TGTGCCAGCAGCCGTTCCGGGACAGGGTACGGAAACACCATATATTTT
TRBJ1-4	.	TRBV7-2	.	CASSLTWGPEKLFF	TGTGCCAGCAGCCTCACGTGGGGCCCGGAAAAACTGTTTTTT
TRBJ1-2	TRBD1	TRBV5-1	.	CASSLAEGAYGYTF	TGCGCCAGCAGCTTGGCCGAGGGGGCCTATGGCTACACCTTC
TRBJ1-1	TRBD1	TRBV4-1	once	CASSQARQGRNTEAFF	TGCGCCAGCAGCCAAGCTCGACAGGGGAGGAACACTGAAGCTTTCTTT
TRBJ1-5	.	TRBV19	.	CASSIRDTYSNQPQHF	TGTGCCAGTAGTATAAGGGACACTTATAGCAATCAGCCCCAGCATTTT
TRBJ1-4	.	TRBV4-1	.	CASSQETATNEKLFF	TGCGCCAGCAGCCAAGAGACAGCAACTAATGAAAAACTGTTTTTT
TRBJ2-7	.	TRBV4-1	.	CASSQGPVAAAYEQYF	TGCGCCAGCAGCCAAGGACCTGTAGCGGCAGCCTACGAGCAGTACTTC
TRBJ2-1	TRBD1	TRBV29-1	.	CSVGGYRGPVLNEQFF	TGCAGCGTTGGGGGGTACAGGGGGCCGGTACTCAATGAGCAGTTCTTC
TRBJ1-5	.	TRBV23-1	.	CASIRVGGGNQPQHF	TGCGCCAGCATCCGCGTGGGGGGGGGCAATCAGCCCCAGCATTTT
TRBJ1-6	.	TRBV27	.	CASSFTGKPLHF	TGTGCCAGCAGTTTTACCGGTAAACCCCTCCACTTT
TRBJ1-4	.	TRBV11-2	.	CASSFGSNEKLFF	TGTGCCAGCAGCTTCGGGTCGAATGAAAAACTGTTTTTT
TRBJ1-1	.	TRBV5-1	.	CASRKLDRDGTEAFF	TGCGCCAGCAGAAAACTTGACAGAGACGGCACTGAAGCTTTCTTT
TRBJ2-7	TRBD1	TRBV2	.	CASSSNQGAHEQYF	TGTGCCAGCAGCAGTAACCAGGGGGCACACGAGCAGTACTTC
TRBJ1-3	.	TRBV5-4	.	CASSFGRGSGNTIYF	TGTGCCAGCAGTTTCGGACGGGGCTCTGGAAACACCATATATTTT
TRBJ1-2	TRBD1	TRBV6-6	.	CASSYSTGGVYGYTF	TGTGCCAGCAGTTACTCGACAGGGGGCGTCTATGGCTACACCTTC
TRBJ1-3	.	TRBV6-1	.	CASSEARGHNSGNTIYF	TGTGCCAGCAGTGAAGCCCGGGGACACAACTCTGGAAACACCATATATTTT
TRBJ1-3	.	TRBV9	.	CASSVATGRNTIYF	TGTGCCAGCAGCGTAGCTACAGGGAGAAACACCATATATTTT
TRBJ1-6	.	TRBV25-1	.	CASSERRTVSGSPLHF	TGTGCCAGCAGTGAAAGAAGGACAGTCTCCGGTTCACCCCTCCACTTT